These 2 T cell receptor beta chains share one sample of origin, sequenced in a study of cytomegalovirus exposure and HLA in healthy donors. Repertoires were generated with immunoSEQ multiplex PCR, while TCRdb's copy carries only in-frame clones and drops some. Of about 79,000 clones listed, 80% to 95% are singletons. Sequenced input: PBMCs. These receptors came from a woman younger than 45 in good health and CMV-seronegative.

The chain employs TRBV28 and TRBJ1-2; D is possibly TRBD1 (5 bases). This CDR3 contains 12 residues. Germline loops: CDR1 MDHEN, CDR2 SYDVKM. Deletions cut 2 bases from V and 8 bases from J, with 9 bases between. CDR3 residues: CASSLQGAGYTF. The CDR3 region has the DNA TGTGCCAGCAGTTTACAAGGGGCCGGCTACACCTTC.

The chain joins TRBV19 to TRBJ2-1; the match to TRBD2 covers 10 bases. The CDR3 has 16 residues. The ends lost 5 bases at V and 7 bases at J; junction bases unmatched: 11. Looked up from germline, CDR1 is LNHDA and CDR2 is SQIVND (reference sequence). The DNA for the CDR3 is TGTGCCAGTAGTCTTTCCACTAGCGGGAATTCAAATGAGCAGTTCTTC. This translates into CASSLSTSGNSNEQFF.